This T cell receptor (beta chain) was sequenced for a study of blood T cells in healthy people across ages. Trimming took off 6 bases at V and 4 bases at J, with 15 bases between the two ends. From germline, CDR1 is DFQATT and CDR2 SNEGSKA (reference sequence). This CDR3 has 13 residues. Using a J-beta primer mix together with a sample-barcoded 5' primer, a second PCR was run for roughly 6 to 12 cycles. There were at least 2.5 million CDR3-containing paired-end reads obtained from each sample. MiXCR, applied by TCRdb to the 5' RACE reads, yields one record per CDR3 protein. The sample yields approximately 940,000 distinct CDR3 sequences, roughly 43% seen once. Findings and limits, study-wide: Fewer expanded clones and more diversity marked long-lived versus aged donors. Per million T cells, TCR beta diversity dropped about linearly as age rose.

This clonotype was picked up a small number of times. The antigen is undetermined. This rearrangement joins TRBV20-1 to TRBJ1-2; possibly TRBD1 for D (6 bases). Sequenced sample: blood. The origin of this receptor is a man aged 25 to 45 in good health. CDR3 residues: CSAEKQGPYGYTF. DNA of the CDR3: TGCAGTGCAGAGAAACAGGGACCCTATGGCTACACCTTC.